This T cell receptor (beta chain) was identified in a study of cytomegalovirus exposure and HLA in healthy donors. Study-level information: Unique TCR beta sequences numbering about 100 million came from about 179 million T cells in an earlier analysis. About 79 million unique TCRs from HLA-typed donors were held in an early data release. Regarding the study as a whole: The dataset shows that most TCR sequences were rare, while some public TCRs occurred in many donors.

Amplification used 60 Vbeta primers and 13 Jbeta primers. The data were produced by immunoSEQ multiplex PCR, yet TCRdb's version contains in-frame clones alone and is incomplete. The sample lists approximately 220,000 clones, roughly four fifths seen once, with 0.2% to 0.25% in the top ten. To note about this clone: Its antigen is as yet unknown.

J gave up 0 bases and V 2 bases, and 7 bases lay outside the gene matches. The CDR3 extends over 17 amino acids. The germline gives CDR1 KGHSH, CDR2 LQKENI. Specimen: PBMCs. The J gene is TRBJ2-7, the V gene TRBV18; TRBD1 matches at 10 bases. The TCR sequence derives from a girl aged 2 to 9 in good health and CMV-seronegative. The CDR3 bases are TGTGCCAGCTCACCAGGACAGGGGGGGGCGGCCTCCTACGAGCAGTACTTC. This translates into CASSPGQGGAASYEQYF.